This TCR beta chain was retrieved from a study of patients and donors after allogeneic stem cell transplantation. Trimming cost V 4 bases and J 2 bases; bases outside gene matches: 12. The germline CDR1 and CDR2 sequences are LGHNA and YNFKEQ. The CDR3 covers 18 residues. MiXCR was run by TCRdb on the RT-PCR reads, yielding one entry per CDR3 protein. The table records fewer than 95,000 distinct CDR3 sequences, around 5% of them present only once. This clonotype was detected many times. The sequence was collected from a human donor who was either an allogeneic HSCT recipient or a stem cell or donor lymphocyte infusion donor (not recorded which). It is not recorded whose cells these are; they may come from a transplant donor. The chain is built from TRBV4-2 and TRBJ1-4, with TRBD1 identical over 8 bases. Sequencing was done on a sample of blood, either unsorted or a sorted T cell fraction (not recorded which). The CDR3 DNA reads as TGTGCCAGCAGCCGCCGCTTCCCGGACAGGGCGACTAATGAAAAACTGTTTTTT. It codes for CASSRRFPDRATNEKLFF.